This TCR beta chain was sequenced in a study of technical replicates of blood from a handful of donors. CDR3 length: 15 amino acids. The junction had 2 bases not matched to a gene; V was cut back by 3 bases and J by 2 bases. Germline V CDR1 and CDR2: SEHNR, FQNEAQ (reference sequence). Profiled with immunoSEQ multiplex PCR; TCRdb holds only in-frame clones, not every one. The top ten clones hold under 0.3% of a sample with about 74,000 clones, just under 95% of them seen once. The chain recombines TRBV7-9 with TRBJ2-1, with 9 bases that match TRBD2. The sequence derives from a human donor in good health. Specimen: T cells isolated from PBMCs. CDR3 region: CASSFLAGTYNEQFF. CDR3 nucleotides: TGTGCCAGCAGCTTTCTAGCGGGGACCTACAATGAGCAGTTCTTC.